Listed below are T cell receptor beta chains from one sample, sequenced in a study of Ad26.COV2.S vaccination and SARS-CoV-2 variants. Here immunoSEQ multiplex PCR was the method, and the copy in TCRdb shows in-frame clones only, minus some. Seen here are around 250,000 clones, 70% to 90% observed once, and the top ten hold less than 3.5%. The input for sequencing was peripheral blood, taken in a trial of Ad26.COV2.S vaccine versus placebo. These receptor sequences come from a person between 18 and 65 years old who received the Ad26.COV2.S COVID-19 vaccine or a placebo. Both conserved end residues are part of each CDR3. A D gene is named only where the DNA matches it firmly. A row's size may be missing; if present it is once, few, many or a size class.

abundance	v_gene	d_gene	j_gene	CDR3nt	CDR3aa
-	TRBV15	-	TRBJ1-2	TGTGCCACCGAGGGGGGGCGGGATGGCTACACCTTC	CATEGGRDGYTF
-	TRBV15	-	TRBJ1-2	TGTGCCACCGGAAAAGGGGGGAACTATGGCTACACCTTC	CATGKGGNYGYTF
-	TRBV6-1	-	TRBJ1-4	TGTGCCAGCAGTGATGGAGCTACAACTAATGAAAAACTGTTTTTT	CASSDGATTNEKLFF
-	TRBV15	-	TRBJ1-2	TGTGCCACCAGCAGAGCGGGGCAGGGGTATGGCTACACCTTC	CATSRAGQGYGYTF
-	TRBV9	TRBD1	TRBJ2-5	TGTGCCAGCAGCGTACAGGGGGCGGAGGAGACCCAGTACTTC	CASSVQGAEETQYF
-	TRBV7-2	TRBD2	TRBJ2-2	TGTGCCAGCAGCTTATTAGCGGGAAGAGATACCGGGGAGCTGTTTTTT	CASSLLAGRDTGELFF
-	TRBV29-1	-	TRBJ2-5	TGCAGCTATCTGACAGGGACTGAGACCCAGTACTTC	CSYLTGTETQYF
-	TRBV27	TRBD2	TRBJ2-1	TGTGCCAGCAGTAAGCGAGGGACTAGCGGGAGGTTAGGTGGCACCTACAATGAGCAGTTCTTC	CASSKRGTSGRLGGTYNEQFF
-	TRBV15	-	TRBJ2-2	TGTGCCACCAGCAGAGTAGCCAGTGGGACCGGGGAGCTGTTTTTT	CATSRVASGTGELFF
many	TRBV12-3/TRBV12-4	-	TRBJ2-7	TGTGCCAGCAGTTTCTACAGCTACGAGCAGTACTTC	CASSFYSYEQYF
-	TRBV27	-	TRBJ2-1	TGTGCCAGCAGCGCGACCGGGACACACTACAATGAGCAGTTCTTC	CASSATGTHYNEQFF
-	TRBV5-6	-	TRBJ2-3	TGTGCCAGCAGCTTTCCTCCGGGACTCACAGATACGCAGTATTTT	CASSFPPGLTDTQYF
few	TRBV7-9	TRBD2	TRBJ2-7	TGTGCCAGCAGCGGGACTAGCGTTGGGGCCGAGCAGTACTTC	CASSGTSVGAEQYF
many	TRBV18	-	TRBJ1-2	TGTGCCAGCTCTAACAATGGTTATGGCTACACCTTC	CASSNNGYGYTF
-	TRBV4-2	TRBD2	TRBJ2-5	TGTGCCAGCAGCCAAGCCGGGGGGGCTCGGGAGACCCAGTACTTC	CASSQAGGARETQYF
-	TRBV7-2	TRBD2	TRBJ2-3	TGTGCCAGCAGCCCACAGAGCGTAGCGGGGGGGGATACGCAGTATTTT	CASSPQSVAGGDTQYF
-	TRBV5-6	TRBD1	TRBJ2-7	TGTGCCAGCAGCTGGACAGGGGACGGCTACGAGCAGTACTTC	CASSWTGDGYEQYF
-	TRBV4-2	-	TRBJ2-2	TGTGCCAGCAGCCTTTACAACTGGACAGACACCGGGGAGCTGTTTTTT	CASSLYNWTDTGELFF
-	TRBV3-1/TRBV3-2	-	TRBJ2-7	TGTGCCAGCAGCCGCCCCCCCACGGCAGGGAGGAGGTACGAGCAGTACTTC	CASSRPPTAGRRYEQYF
few	TRBV6-5	-	TRBJ2-7	TGTGCCAGCAACCGGGACGGGGCCTACGAGCAGTACTTC	CASNRDGAYEQYF
-	TRBV27	-	TRBJ1-1	TGTGCCAGCAGTCCGATTACTTCAGGGGACACTGAAGCTTTCTTT	CASSPITSGDTEAFF
-	TRBV5-6	-	TRBJ1-1	TGTGCCAGCAGCTCCACTCGGGCCGCACACACTGAAGCTTTCTTT	CASSSTRAAHTEAFF
-	TRBV7-8	TRBD2	TRBJ2-5	TGTGCCAGCAGCTCTCTCGGGGGGGGAGAGACCCAGTACTTC	CASSSLGGGETQYF
few	TRBV2	-	TRBJ1-5	TGTGCCAGCAGTGAAGGGATTTTCAGGGCCGGAAGCAATCAGCCCCAGCATTTT	CASSEGIFRAGSNQPQHF
-	TRBV24-1	-	TRBJ2-3	TGTGCCACAGGGGCTAGCCCAGATACGCAGTATTTT	CATGASPDTQYF
-	TRBV5-1	-	TRBJ1-1	TGCGCCAGCAGCTTAATGACACAGACCCGAAACACTGAAGCTTTCTTT	CASSLMTQTRNTEAFF
-	TRBV6-6	-	TRBJ1-1	TGTGCCAGCAGTTACACGACGACAGGATGGGACACTGAAGCTTTCTTT	CASSYTTTGWDTEAFF
-	TRBV25-1	TRBD1	TRBJ2-2	TGTGCCAGCACTCTTCAGGGGGACACCGGGGAGCTGTTTTTT	CASTLQGDTGELFF
-	TRBV19	-	TRBJ1-5	TGTGCCAGTAGTATAGGGCCAGGGCGACAGCCCCAGCATTTT	CASSIGPGRQPQHF
once	TRBV7-2	-	TRBJ1-5	TGTGCCAGCAGCTCGCAGAGAGCGCAGCCCCAGCATTTT	CASSSQRAQPQHF
-	TRBV5-1	-	TRBJ1-1	TGCGCCAGCAGCGCGGAGGACAGTTGGGACACTGAAGCTTTCTTT	CASSAEDSWDTEAFF
-	TRBV29-1	TRBD1	TRBJ2-6	TGCAGCGTTGAATCCGGGACAGGCAAGGCTGGGGCCAACGTCCTGACTTTC	CSVESGTGKAGANVLTF
-	TRBV9	TRBD2	TRBJ2-5	TGTGCCAGCACCACCGGCGGCGGGAGGGGAGAGACCCAGTACTTC	CASTTGGGRGETQYF
-	TRBV30	TRBD2	TRBJ2-1	TGTGCCTGGAGGGGGACTAGCGGCTACAATGAGCAGTTCTTC	CAWRGTSGYNEQFF
-	TRBV5-1	TRBD2	TRBJ2-1	TGCGCCAGCAGCTTTACTACTAGCGGGGGGTCTAGCTCCTACAATGAGCAGTTCTTC	CASSFTTSGGSSSYNEQFF
-	TRBV4-3	-	TRBJ2-5	TGCGCCAGCAGCCAAGAAGGCCAGGGCTCTCAAGAGACCCAGTACTTC	CASSQEGQGSQETQYF
-	TRBV14	-	TRBJ2-2	TGTGCCAGCAGCCGCCGACAGAAATACACCGGGGAGCTGTTTTTT	CASSRRQKYTGELFF
-	TRBV9	TRBD2	TRBJ2-1	TGTGCCAGCAGCCCCCACCCGGGACTAGCGGGCTGGGAGCAGTTCTTC	CASSPHPGLAGWEQFF
once	TRBV6-5	-	TRBJ1-3	TGTGCCAGCAGTTACTCGATAGGGGACGGAGGAAACACCATATATTTT	CASSYSIGDGGNTIYF
-	TRBV7-9	TRBD2	TRBJ2-2	TGTGCCAGCAGCTTAGCGCTGGTTAGCGGGGGACCCGGGGAGCTGTTTTTT	CASSLALVSGGPGELFF
few	TRBV7-9	-	TRBJ2-7	TGTGCCAGCAGCTTGGTCGTAGCCTCCGGCGAGCAGTACTTC	CASSLVVASGEQYF
-	TRBV3-1/TRBV3-2	TRBD2	TRBJ2-5	TGTGCCAGCAGCCAAGAGGGGTCACTAGCGGGAAAAGAGACCCAGTACTTC	CASSQEGSLAGKETQYF
-	TRBV7-9	TRBD2	TRBJ2-7	TGTGCCAGCAGCTCTAGAGGAGGTGAGGGCGGGGGATCCTACGAGCAGTACTTC	CASSSRGGEGGGSYEQYF
-	TRBV27	-	TRBJ1-6	TGTGCCAGCAGTTTAACCAGGGGTTATAATTCACCCCTCCACTTT	CASSLTRGYNSPLHF
-	TRBV20-1	TRBD1	TRBJ1-5	TGCAGTGCTAGTCCGGGACAGGGAGGGCAGCCCCAGCATTTT	CSASPGQGGQPQHF
-	TRBV7-8	TRBD1	TRBJ2-1	TGTGCCAGCAGCCCGGGACAGGGATGGGGTCACAATGAGCAGTTCTTC	CASSPGQGWGHNEQFF
-	TRBV5-1	TRBD1	TRBJ2-1	TGCGCCAGCAGCCGATGGGATATCGGACAGGGAAACAATGAGCAGTTCTTC	CASSRWDIGQGNNEQFF
-	TRBV18	TRBD1	TRBJ2-1	TGTGCCAGCTCACCGGCCGTCGGGACAGGGCCCCTTGATGGGCAGTTCTTC	CASSPAVGTGPLDGQFF
-	TRBV19	-	TRBJ2-1	TGTGCCAGCGGGGGGCGGAGCTCCTACAATGAGCAGTTCTTC	CASGGRSSYNEQFF
-	TRBV29-1	TRBD2	TRBJ2-3	TGCAGCGTTGTTGGGACTAGCGGCACAGATACGCAGTATTTT	CSVVGTSGTDTQYF
-	TRBV11-2	-	TRBJ1-3	TGTGCCAGCAGCTTAGTCGCTATTTATGGAAACACCATATATTTT	CASSLVAIYGNTIYF
-	TRBV9	TRBD2	TRBJ2-2	TGTGCCAGCAGCGTAGGAGCGGGAGCTTTAAGCCGGGAGCTGTTTTTT	CASSVGAGALSRELFF
-	TRBV11-2	TRBD2	TRBJ2-1	TGTGCCAGCAGTTCACTTAGCGGGTACAATGAGCAGTTCTTC	CASSSLSGYNEQFF
-	TRBV9	-	TRBJ2-4	TGTGCCAGCAGCGTAGGATGGGGGGAAGGGACCAAAAACATTCAGTACTTC	CASSVGWGEGTKNIQYF
-	TRBV25-1	-	TRBJ1-6	TGTGCCAGCAGTGAAGGGGGGGTACGGTATTCACCCCTCCACTTT	CASSEGGVRYSPLHF